This T cell receptor (beta chain) came from a study of human T cells and chemical hapten exposure. Details on this clonotype: Its antigen remains unknown.

Using its own MiXCR run on the RACE reads, TCRdb lists one record per CDR3 protein. The sample records just over 350,000 distinct CDR3 sequences, around 6% being singletons. The length of the CDR3 is 16 residues. Trimming took 4 bases from V and 5 from J; bases not matched to a gene: 12. Documented time point: patch test 2, 6 weeks after DPC sensitization. Described treatment: therapeutic diphenylcyclopropenone sensitization with weekly scalp DPC. Broader study findings: TCRs exceeding 1 in 1000 frequency stayed unchanged with DPC sensitization. PT1 expanded TCR numbers tracked positively with patch test score.

The rearrangement joins TRBV12-3 or TRBV12-4 to TRBJ2-5, with 8 bases lining up with TRBD1. The source is a woman aged 18-29 years with alopecia areata. Some clones in this sample may be carry-over from other donors' samples. The specimen was whole blood, collected in connection with sensitization to the hapten diphenylcyclopropenone (DPC). CDR3 sequence: CASSSGRQGSKETQYF. In DNA form, the CDR3 reads TGTGCCAGCAGTTCAGGACGACAGGGGTCTAAGGAGACCCAGTACTTC.